This T cell receptor beta chain was recorded in a study of OX40 agonist ivuxolimab in advanced cancers. The V gene lost 7 bases and the J gene lost 0 bases, with 11 bases spanning the gap. In germline, CDR1 is SGHTS, CDR2 YDEGEE. CDR3 length equals 14 residues. Study conclusions and caveats: Low clonal expansion, among the lowest seen, marked partial responders at 0.1-3.0 mg/kg.

The repertoire was sequenced with immunoSEQ multiplex PCR; TCRdb's copy has only in-frame clones and lacks some. The table records tens of thousands of clones, more than 80% of them present only once. Concerning this clone: Its antigen remains unidentified.

The rearrangement links TRBV5-8 to TRBJ1-5; D is perhaps TRBD1 (6 bases). The clonotype originates from an adult with an advanced solid tumor such as melanoma, head and neck, liver or kidney cancer. The input for sequencing was CD4+ or CD8+ T cells sorted from blood, taken in a trial of the OX40 agonist ivuxolimab. This chain's CDR3 is CASPRGRSNQPQHF. For the CDR3, the DNA is TGTGCCAGCCCACGGGGGCGTAGCAATCAGCCCCAGCATTTT.